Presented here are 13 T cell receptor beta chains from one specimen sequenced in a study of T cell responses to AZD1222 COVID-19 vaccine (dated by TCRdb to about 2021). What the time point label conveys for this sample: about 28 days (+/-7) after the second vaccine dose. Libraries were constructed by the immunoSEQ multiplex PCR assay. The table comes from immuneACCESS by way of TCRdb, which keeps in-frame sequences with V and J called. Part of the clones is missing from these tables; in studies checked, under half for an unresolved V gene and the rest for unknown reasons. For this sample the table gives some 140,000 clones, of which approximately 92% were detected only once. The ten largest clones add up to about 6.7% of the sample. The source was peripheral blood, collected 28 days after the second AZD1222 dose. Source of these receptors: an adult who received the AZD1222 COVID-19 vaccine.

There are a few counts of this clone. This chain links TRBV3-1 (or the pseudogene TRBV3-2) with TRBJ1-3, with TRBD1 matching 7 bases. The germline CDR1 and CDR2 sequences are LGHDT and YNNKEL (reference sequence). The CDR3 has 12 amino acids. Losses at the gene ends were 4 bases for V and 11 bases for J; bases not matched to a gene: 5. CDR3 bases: TGTGCCAGCAGCCCAACAGGGGCAGCCATATATTTT. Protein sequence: CASSPTGAAIYF.

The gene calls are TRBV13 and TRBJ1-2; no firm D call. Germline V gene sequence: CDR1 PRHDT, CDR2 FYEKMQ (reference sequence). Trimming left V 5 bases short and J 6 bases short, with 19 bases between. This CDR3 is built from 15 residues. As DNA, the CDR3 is TGTGCCAGCAGCGCCCCGTCCATATCGGCTCATGGCTACACCTTC. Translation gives CASSAPSISAHGYTF. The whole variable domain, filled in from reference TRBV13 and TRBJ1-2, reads AAGVIQSPRHLIKEKRETATLKCYPIPRHDTVYWYQQGPGQDPQFLISFYEKMQSDKGSIPDRFSAQQFSDYHSELNMSSLELGDSALYFCASSAPSISAHGYTFGSGTRLTVV.

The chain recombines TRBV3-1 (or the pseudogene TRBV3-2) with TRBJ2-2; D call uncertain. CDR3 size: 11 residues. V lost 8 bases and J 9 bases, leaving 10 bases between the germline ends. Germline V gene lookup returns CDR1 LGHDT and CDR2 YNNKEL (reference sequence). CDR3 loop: CASSQGRELFF. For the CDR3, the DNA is TGTGCCAGCTCACAAGGCCGGGAGCTGTTTTTT.

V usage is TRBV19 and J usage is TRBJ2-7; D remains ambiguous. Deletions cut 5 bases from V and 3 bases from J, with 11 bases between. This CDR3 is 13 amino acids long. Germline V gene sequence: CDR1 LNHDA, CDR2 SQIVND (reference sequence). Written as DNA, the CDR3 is TGTGCCAGTAGTCCATCATTGCTCTACGAGCAGTACTTC. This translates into CASSPSLLYEQYF. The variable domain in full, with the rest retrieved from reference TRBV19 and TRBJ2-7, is DGGITQSPKYLFRKEGQNVTLSCEQNLNHDAMYWYRQDPGQGLRLIYYSQIVNDFQKGDIAEGYSVSREKKESFPLTVTSAQKNPTAFYLCASSPSLLYEQYFGPGTRLTVT.

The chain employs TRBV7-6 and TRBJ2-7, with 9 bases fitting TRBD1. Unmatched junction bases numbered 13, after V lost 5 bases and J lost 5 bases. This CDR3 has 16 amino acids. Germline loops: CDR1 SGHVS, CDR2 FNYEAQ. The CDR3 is CASSDLPGQGSHEQYF. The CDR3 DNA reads TGTGCCAGCAGCGACCTGCCGGGACAGGGATCCCACGAGCAGTACTTC.

The CDR3 here is CASSLQGFYTF. The CDR3 DNA sequence: TGTGCCAGCAGCCTCCAAGGATTCTACACCTTC. This rearrangement joins TRBV3-1 (or the pseudogene TRBV3-2) to TRBJ1-2; D call uncertain. The CDR3 spans 11 residues. V lost 4 bases to trimming and J lost 10 bases, with 10 bases between them. The V gene's germline CDR1 is LGHDT and CDR2 YNNKEL (reference sequence).

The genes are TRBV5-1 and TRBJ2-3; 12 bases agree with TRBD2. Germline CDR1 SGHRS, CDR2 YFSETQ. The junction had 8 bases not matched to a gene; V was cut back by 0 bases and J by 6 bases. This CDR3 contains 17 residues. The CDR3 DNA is TGCGCCAGCAGCTTGGTTCCTAGCGGGGGGGCTGGGGATACGCAGTATTTT. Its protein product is CASSLVPSGGAGDTQYF.

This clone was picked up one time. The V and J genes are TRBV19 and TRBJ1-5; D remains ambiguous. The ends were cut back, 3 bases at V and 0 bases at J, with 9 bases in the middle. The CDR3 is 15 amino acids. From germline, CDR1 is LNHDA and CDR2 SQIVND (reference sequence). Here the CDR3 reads CASSMGEYSNQPQHF. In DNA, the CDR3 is TGTGCCAGTAGTATGGGAGAGTATAGCAATCAGCCCCAGCATTTT.

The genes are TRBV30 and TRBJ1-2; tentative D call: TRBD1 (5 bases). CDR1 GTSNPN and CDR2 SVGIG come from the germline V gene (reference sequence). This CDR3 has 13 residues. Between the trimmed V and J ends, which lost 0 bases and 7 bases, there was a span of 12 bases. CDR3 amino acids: CAWSVIGVVGYTF. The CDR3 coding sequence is TGTGCCTGGAGTGTAATAGGGGTTGTTGGCTACACCTTC.

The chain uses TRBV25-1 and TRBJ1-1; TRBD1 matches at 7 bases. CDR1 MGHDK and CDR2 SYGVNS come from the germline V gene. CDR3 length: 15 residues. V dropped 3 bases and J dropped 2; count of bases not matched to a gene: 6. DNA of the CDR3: TGTGCCAGCAGTGAGCAGGGGGTCGGAAACACTGAAGCTTTCTTT. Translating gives CASSEQGVGNTEAFF.

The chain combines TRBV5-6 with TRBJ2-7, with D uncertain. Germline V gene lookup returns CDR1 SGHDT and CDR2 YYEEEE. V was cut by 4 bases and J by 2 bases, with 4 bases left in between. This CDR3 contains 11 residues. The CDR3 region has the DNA TGTGCCAGCAGCCAGACCTACGAGCAGTACTTC. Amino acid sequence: CASSQTYEQYF.

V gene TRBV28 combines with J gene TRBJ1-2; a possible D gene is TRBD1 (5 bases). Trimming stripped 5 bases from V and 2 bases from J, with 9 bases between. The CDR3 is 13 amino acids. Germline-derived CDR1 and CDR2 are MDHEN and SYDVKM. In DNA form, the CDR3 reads TGTGCCAGCAGTCAGGACACGAACTATGGCTACACCTTC. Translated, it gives CASSQDTNYGYTF.

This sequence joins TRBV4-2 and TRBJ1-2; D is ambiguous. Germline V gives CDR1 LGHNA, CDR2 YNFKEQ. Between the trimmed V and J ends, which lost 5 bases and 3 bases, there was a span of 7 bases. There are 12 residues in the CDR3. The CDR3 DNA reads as TGTGCCAGCAGCTTCAGAGACTATGGCTACACCTTC. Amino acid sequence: CASSFRDYGYTF.